This T cell receptor beta chain was sequenced during a study of T-cell reconstitution after alpha-beta-depleted transplantation in children. As it was prepared, the TCRbeta library received unique molecular identifiers. TCRdb reanalysed the PCR reads using MiXCR and keeps one entry per CDR3 protein. The table records over 200,000 distinct CDR3 sequences, approximately 10% of them present only once. Germline V gives CDR1 DFQATT, CDR2 SNEGSKA (reference sequence). Trimming took 3 bases from V and 7 from J; bases not matched to a gene: 11. This CDR3 is built from 14 residues. The sequence was collected from a human donor who donated a stem cell graft to a child with acute lymphoblastic leukemia. Here the sequenced sample was PBMCs from the stem cell graft donor, taken from the stem cell graft. J is TRBJ1-1 and V is TRBV20-1; 7 bases agree with TRBD1. CDR3 nucleotide sequence: TGCAGTGCTAGTGCTCCGGGACAGAGGGATGAAGCTTTCTTT. Protein product: CSASAPGQRDEAFF.